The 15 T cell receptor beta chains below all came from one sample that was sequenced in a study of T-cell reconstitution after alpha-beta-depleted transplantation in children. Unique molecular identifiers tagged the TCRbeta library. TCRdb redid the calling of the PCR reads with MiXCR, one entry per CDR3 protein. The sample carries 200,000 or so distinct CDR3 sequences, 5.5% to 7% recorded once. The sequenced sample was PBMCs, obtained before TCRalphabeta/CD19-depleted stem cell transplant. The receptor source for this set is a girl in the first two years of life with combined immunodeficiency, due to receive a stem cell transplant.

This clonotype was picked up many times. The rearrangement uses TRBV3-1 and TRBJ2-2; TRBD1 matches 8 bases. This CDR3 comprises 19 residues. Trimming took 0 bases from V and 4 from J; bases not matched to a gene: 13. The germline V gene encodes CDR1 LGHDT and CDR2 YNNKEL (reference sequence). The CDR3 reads CASSQDGLGQGAGTGELFF. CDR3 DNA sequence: TGTGCCAGCAGCCAAGATGGCTTAGGGCAGGGGGCGGGCACCGGGGAGCTGTTTTTT.

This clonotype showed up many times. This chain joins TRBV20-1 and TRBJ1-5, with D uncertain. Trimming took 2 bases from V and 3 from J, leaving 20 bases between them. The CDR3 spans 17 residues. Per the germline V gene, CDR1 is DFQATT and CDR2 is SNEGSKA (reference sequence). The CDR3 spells CSARYPPWRGYNQPQHF. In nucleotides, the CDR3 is TGCAGTGCTAGATACCCGCCTTGGAGAGGGTACAATCAGCCCCAGCATTTT.

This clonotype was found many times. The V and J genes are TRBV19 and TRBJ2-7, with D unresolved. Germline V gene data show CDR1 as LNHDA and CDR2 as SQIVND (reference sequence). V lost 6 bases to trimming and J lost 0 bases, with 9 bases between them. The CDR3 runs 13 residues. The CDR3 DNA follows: TGTGCCAGTAGCCTGGACGGCTCCTACGAGCAGTACTTC. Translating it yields CASSLDGSYEQYF.

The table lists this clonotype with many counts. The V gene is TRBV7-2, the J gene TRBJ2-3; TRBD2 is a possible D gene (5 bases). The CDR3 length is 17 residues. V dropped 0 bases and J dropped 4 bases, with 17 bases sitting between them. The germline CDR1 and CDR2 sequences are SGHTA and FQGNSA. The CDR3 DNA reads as TGTGCCAGCAGCTTAGCGATGCGGGTAGATGGGGCAGATACGCAGTATTTT. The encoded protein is CASSLAMRVDGADTQYF.

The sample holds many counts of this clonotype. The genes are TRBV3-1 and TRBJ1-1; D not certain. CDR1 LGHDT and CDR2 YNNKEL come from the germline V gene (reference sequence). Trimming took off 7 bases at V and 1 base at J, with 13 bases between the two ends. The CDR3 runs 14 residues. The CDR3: CASTLQGSNTEAFF. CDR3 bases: TGTGCCAGCACTTTACAAGGGTCGAACACTGAAGCTTTCTTT.

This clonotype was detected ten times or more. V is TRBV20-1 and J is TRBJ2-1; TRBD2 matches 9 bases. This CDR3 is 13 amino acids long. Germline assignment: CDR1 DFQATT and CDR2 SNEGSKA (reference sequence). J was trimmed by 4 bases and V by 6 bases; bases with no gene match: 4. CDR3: CSAATSGYNEQFF. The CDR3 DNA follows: TGCAGTGCCGCGACTAGCGGATACAATGAGCAGTTCTTC.

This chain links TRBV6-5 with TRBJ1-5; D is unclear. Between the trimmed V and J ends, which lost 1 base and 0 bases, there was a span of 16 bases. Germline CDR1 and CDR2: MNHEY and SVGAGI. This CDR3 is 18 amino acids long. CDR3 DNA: TGTGCCAGCAGTTACTGGATGTGGACGGAAGATAGCAATCAGCCCCAGCATTTT. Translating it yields CASSYWMWTEDSNQPQHF.

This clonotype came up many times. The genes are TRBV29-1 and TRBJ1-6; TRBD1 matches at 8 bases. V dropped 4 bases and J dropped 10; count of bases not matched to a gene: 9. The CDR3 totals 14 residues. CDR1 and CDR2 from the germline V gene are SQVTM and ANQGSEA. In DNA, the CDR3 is TGCAGCGTTGCCCAGACAGGGGATGGCTCACCCCTCCACTTT. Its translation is CSVAQTGDGSPLHF.

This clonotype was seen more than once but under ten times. As DNA, the CDR3 is TGTGCCAGCAGTAGACAGGGCATGGGCTACACCTTC. Translated, it gives CASSRQGMGYTF. The rearrangement links TRBV6-5 to TRBJ1-2; the match to TRBD1 covers 7 bases. V lost 5 bases to trimming and J lost 8 bases; unmatched junction nucleotides: 5. Germline CDR1 MNHEY, CDR2 SVGAGI. This CDR3 contains 12 residues.

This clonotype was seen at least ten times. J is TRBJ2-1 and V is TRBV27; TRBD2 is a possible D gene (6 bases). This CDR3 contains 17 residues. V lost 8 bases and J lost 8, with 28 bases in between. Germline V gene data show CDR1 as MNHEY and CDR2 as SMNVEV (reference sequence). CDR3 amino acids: CASRQPPEAGPLDEQFF. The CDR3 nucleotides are TGTGCCAGCCGCCAGCCCCCTGAGGCGGGACCTTTAGATGAGCAGTTCTTC.

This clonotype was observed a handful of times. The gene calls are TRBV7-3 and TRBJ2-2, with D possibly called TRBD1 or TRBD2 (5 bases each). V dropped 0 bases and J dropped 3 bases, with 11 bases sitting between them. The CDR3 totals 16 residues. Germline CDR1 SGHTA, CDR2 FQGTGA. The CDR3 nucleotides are TGTGCCAGCAGCTTAACGCCACGGGGACACACCGGGGAGCTGTTTTTT. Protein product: CASSLTPRGHTGELFF.

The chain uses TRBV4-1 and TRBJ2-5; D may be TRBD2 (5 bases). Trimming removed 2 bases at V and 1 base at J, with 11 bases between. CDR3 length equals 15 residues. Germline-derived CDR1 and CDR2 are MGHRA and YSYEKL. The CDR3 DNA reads TGCGCCAGCAGCCAAAACGGACTTCGCCAAGAGACCCAGTACTTC. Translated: CASSQNGLRQETQYF.

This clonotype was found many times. CDR3 nucleotides: TGTGCCATCAGTCGGGGAATGGGGACAGGGGTGTACGAGCAGTACTTC. This encodes CAISRGMGTGVYEQYF. This chain links TRBV10-3 with TRBJ2-7, with TRBD1 identical over 10 bases. The CDR3 contains 16 residues. Germline CDR1 ENHRY, CDR2 SYGVKD. Trimming removed 5 bases from V and 4 bases from J; junction bases left unmatched: 11.

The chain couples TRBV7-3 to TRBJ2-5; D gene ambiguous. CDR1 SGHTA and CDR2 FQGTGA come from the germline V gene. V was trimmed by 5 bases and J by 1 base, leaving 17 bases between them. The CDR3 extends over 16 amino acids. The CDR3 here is CASSPTVSAAQETQYF. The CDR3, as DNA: TGTGCCAGCAGCCCCACCGTGTCGGCAGCCCAAGAGACCCAGTACTTC.

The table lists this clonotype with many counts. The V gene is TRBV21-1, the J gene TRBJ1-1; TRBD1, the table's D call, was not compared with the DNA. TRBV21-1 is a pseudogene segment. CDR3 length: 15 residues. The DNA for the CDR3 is TGTGCCAGCAGCAAAGGGGACAGGGGTCTCACTGAAGCTTTCTTT. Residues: CASSKGDRGLTEAFF.